This TCR beta chain originates from a study of blood T cell repertoires in COVID-19. Background on the study: Acute and convalescent COVID-19 samples came from the United States, Italy and Spain.

Germline values: CDR1 DFQATT, CDR2 SNEGSKA (reference sequence). The CDR3 has 13 amino acids. The V end lost 3 bases, the J end lost 4 bases, and 10 bases lay between the germline ends. The method was immunoSEQ multiplex PCR; TCRdb's version includes in-frame clones alone and lacks a portion of them. The sample carries 200,000 to 250,000 clones, more than 75% recorded once. This TCR was recovered from a woman aged 25 to 39 who had recovered from COVID-19. This chain connects TRBV20-1 to TRBJ1-5; possible D gene TRBD1, 5 bases. The sample consisted of peripheral blood. The CDR3 protein is CSASLGVNQPQHF. CDR3 DNA sequence: TGCAGTGCTAGTTTAGGGGTAAATCAGCCCCAGCATTTT.